The 29 T cell receptor beta chains below come from one sample, sequenced in a study of CXCR3-negative and CXCR3-positive naive CD8 T cells. Libraries of TRB cDNA were made by 5' RACE and carried UMIs. TCRdb reprocessed the 5' RACE reads and stores each CDR3 protein as one record, lacking DNA. The data include under 85,000 distinct CDR3 sequences; the top ten clones carry about 1.5%. The sequenced sample consisted of naive CXCR3- CD8+ T cells from blood. Subset: CD45RO-CCR7+CD27+CD95- naive CD8+ T cells lacking CXCR3 (TNR3-). These TCRs come from a human donor in good health. Some clones in this sample may be carry-over from other donors' samples.

The J gene is TRBJ2-7, the V gene TRBV7-2; without DNA, the TCRdb call of TRBD1 cannot be checked. CDR1 and CDR2 (germline): SGHTA, FQGNSA. The CDR3 covers 14 residues. CDR3 amino acids: CASSWMGDHYEQYF. Variable domain in full (rest from reference TRBV7-2 and TRBJ2-7): GAGVSQSPSNKVTEKGKDVELRCDPISGHTALYWYRQSLGQGLEFLIYFQGNSAPDKSGLPSDRFSAERTGGSVSTLTIQRTQQEDSAVYLCASSWMGDHYEQYFGPGTRLTVT.

V is TRBV6-2 or TRBV6-3 and J is TRBJ1-5; TCRdb's D gene call, TRBD1, goes unchecked for lack of DNA. CDR1 is MNHEY and CDR2 is SVGEGT in the germline V gene. The CDR3 spans 14 residues. The CDR3 sequence is CASTDAFGAQPQHF.

This chain uses TRBV19 with TRBJ2-7; TCRdb picks TRBD1, but there is no DNA to check that call. The CDR3 sequence is 14 residues long. Per the germline V gene, CDR1 is LNHDA and CDR2 is SQIVND (reference sequence). The CDR3 loop reads CASSKQGTSYEQYF.

The J gene is TRBJ1-1, the V gene TRBV4-1. Germline CDR1 and CDR2: MGHRA and YSYEKL. The CDR3 is 13 amino acids. CDR3: CASSPSINTEAFF.

V and J are TRBV7-9 and TRBJ2-5; TCRdb's D call, TRBD1, is unchecked because there is no DNA. Germline CDR1 SEHNR, CDR2 FQNEAQ (reference sequence). The length of the CDR3 is 13 residues. The CDR3 region is CASSGTGQETQYF.

The chain uses TRBV12-3 or TRBV12-4 and TRBJ2-3; TCRdb calls TRBD1, which cannot be checked without DNA. The CDR3 contains 16 residues. The CDR3 is CASSGDRGRSTDTQYF.

The chain uses TRBV19 and TRBJ2-1; no DNA is available, so the TRBD2 call from TCRdb remains unchecked. The CDR3 is 15 amino acids. Germline V CDR1 and CDR2: LNHDA, SQIVND (reference sequence). CDR3 residues: CASSLLLGAYNEQFF.

This rearrangement joins TRBV6-6 to TRBJ1-5; absent DNA, TCRdb's TRBD1 call cannot be checked. Germline assignment: CDR1 MNHNY and CDR2 SVGAGI (reference sequence). The CDR3 has 15 amino acids. The CDR3 sequence: CASRAGDYSNQPQHF.

J is TRBJ2-2 and V is TRBV12-3 or TRBV12-4. The CDR3 sequence is 14 residues long. The CDR3 sequence is CASSLSGYTGELFF.

The chain has TRBV10-3 and TRBJ2-5; there is no DNA to check the TCRdb D call of TRBD2. The CDR3 sequence is 15 residues long. Germline V gene data show CDR1 as ENHRY and CDR2 as SYGVKD. The CDR3: CAISEPRLGQETQYF.

CDR3 amino acids: CASSFSGGYGQYF. The V gene is TRBV28, the J gene TRBJ2-7; absent DNA, TCRdb's TRBD2 call cannot be checked. The V gene's germline CDR1 is MDHEN and CDR2 SYDVKM. CDR3 length: 13 amino acids.

The V call is TRBV20-1, the J call TRBJ2-1; the TCRdb D gene call, TRBD2, has no DNA to confirm it. CDR3 length: 14 residues. The V gene's germline CDR1 is DFQATT and CDR2 SNEGSKA (reference sequence). This CDR3 reads CSASGTSGYNEQFF.

This sequence joins TRBV12-3 or TRBV12-4 and TRBJ2-3; the D call from TCRdb, TRBD2, cannot be confirmed without DNA. The CDR3 has 12 amino acids. The CDR3 here is CASRPEGDTQYF.

The J gene is TRBJ2-1, the V gene TRBV27. Germline CDR1 reads MNHEY; CDR2 reads SMNVEV (reference sequence). There are 14 residues in the CDR3. The CDR3 protein is CASNGNLGYNEQFF.

V gene TRBV21-1 combines with J gene TRBJ2-7; TCRdb lists TRBD2, though no DNA is available to test this call. TRBV21-1 is deemed a pseudogene. This CDR3 is built from 17 residues. The CDR3 reads CASSGYDRALRFYEQYF.

The genes are TRBV4-3 and TRBJ2-1; TCRdb selects TRBD1, and the lack of DNA leaves this call unchecked. Germline CDR1 reads LGHNA; CDR2 reads YSLEER. The CDR3 sequence is 17 residues long. This CDR3 reads CASSQDRGGSSYNEQFF.

The J gene is TRBJ2-5, the V gene TRBV7-3; TCRdb's D gene call, TRBD1, goes unchecked for lack of DNA. This CDR3 is built from 14 residues. Per germline, CDR1 SGHTA and CDR2 FQGTGA. CDR3 protein: CASSPTGGGETQYF.

CDR3 protein: CASSSPGAVNTGELFF. The genes are TRBV5-1 and TRBJ2-2. The CDR3 has 16 residues. In germline, CDR1 is SGHRS, CDR2 YFSETQ.

The chain joins TRBV28 to TRBJ2-5; the TRBD2 assignment by TCRdb is unverifiable without DNA. The length of the CDR3 is 16 residues. Germline assignment: CDR1 MDHEN and CDR2 SYDVKM. CDR3 loop: CASSTSQYGLQETQYF.

The chain recombines TRBV29-1 with TRBJ2-7. Germline loops: CDR1 SQVTM, CDR2 ANQGSEA. The CDR3 contains 13 residues. This CDR3 is CSVEDRTSYEQYF.

This chain joins TRBV6-1 and TRBJ2-3; TCRdb's D gene call, TRBD2, goes unchecked for lack of DNA. Germline-derived CDR1 and CDR2 are MNHNS and SASEGT. CDR3 size: 15 residues. CDR3 sequence reads: CASSLAGGNTDTQYF.

The chain recombines TRBV19 with TRBJ1-5; TCRdb reports TRBD1, a call that lacks DNA to check it against. Germline V gives CDR1 LNHDA, CDR2 SQIVND (reference sequence). The CDR3 is made up of 14 amino acids. CDR3: CASSPGFGDQPQHF.

The rearrangement links TRBV28 to TRBJ2-7. CDR1 is MDHEN and CDR2 is SYDVKM in the germline V gene. The length of the CDR3 is 11 residues. This CDR3 reads CASSLNSKQYF.

The chain's CDR3 is CASSVEWVPTNERFF. The genes are TRBV9 and TRBJ2-1; TCRdb returns TRBD1, unconfirmable since there is no DNA. The CDR3 is made up of 15 amino acids. Germline V gene data show CDR1 as SGDLS and CDR2 as YYNGEE.

The chain couples TRBV7-9 to TRBJ2-5; TCRdb's D gene call, TRBD2, goes unchecked for lack of DNA. Germline V lookup: CDR1 SEHNR, CDR2 FQNEAQ (reference sequence). CDR3 length equals 15 residues. The CDR3 region is CASSPPVRDQETQYF.

This rearrangement joins TRBV7-6 to TRBJ1-1; TCRdb's assignment of TRBD1 cannot be checked, as there is no DNA. The CDR3 totals 15 residues. Germline CDR1 reads SGHVS; CDR2 reads FNYEAQ. CDR3 amino acids: CASTSRQGMNTEAFF.

The chain links TRBV5-1 to TRBJ2-1. The germline CDR1 and CDR2 sequences are SGHRS and YFSETQ. The CDR3 length is 16 residues. CDR3 protein: CASSLWTGGSYNEQFF.

The chain carries TRBV20-1 and TRBJ2-5; the D call from TCRdb, TRBD1, cannot be confirmed without DNA. The CDR3 loop spans 14 amino acids. Germline V CDR1 and CDR2: DFQATT, SNEGSKA (reference sequence). The CDR3 spells CSAGEWDRGETQYF.

This sequence joins TRBV28 and TRBJ2-7; the D call from TCRdb, TRBD1, cannot be confirmed without DNA. The CDR3 consists of 14 residues. Germline V gives CDR1 MDHEN, CDR2 SYDVKM. CDR3 sequence: CASSYAQGRYEQYF.